The clone carrying this T cell receptor beta chain was seen a handful of times. Its antigen is unidentified. MiXCR, run by TCRdb on the reads, gives a single entry per CDR3 protein. The profile shows a few hundred thousand distinct CDR3 sequences, over 35% of them singletons. These data come from a study of T cell repertoires in cytomegalovirus infection. The J segment lost 2 bases and the V segment lost 9 bases, leaving 6 bases of the junction unmatched. The CDR3 sequence is 14 residues long. Germline CDR1 is LNHDA and CDR2 is SQIVND (reference sequence). This receptor was taken from a human donor in good health (CMV status not recorded). Some clones in this sample may be carry-over from other donors' samples. Sample: cultured PBMCs, taken from culture after CMV antigen stimulation. The chain links TRBV19 to TRBJ2-1, with 8 bases that match TRBD1. CDR3 region: CASWDRRPYNEQFF. DNA of the CDR3: TGTGCCAGCTGGGACAGGCGGCCCTACAATGAGCAGTTCTTC.